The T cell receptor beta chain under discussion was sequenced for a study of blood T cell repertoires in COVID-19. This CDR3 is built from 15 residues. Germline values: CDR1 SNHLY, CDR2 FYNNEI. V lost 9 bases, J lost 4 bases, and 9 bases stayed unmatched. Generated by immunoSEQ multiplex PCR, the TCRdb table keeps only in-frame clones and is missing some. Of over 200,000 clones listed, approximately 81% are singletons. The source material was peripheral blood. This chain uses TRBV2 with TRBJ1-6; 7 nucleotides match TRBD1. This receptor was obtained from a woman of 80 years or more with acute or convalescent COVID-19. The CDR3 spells CASSTGTAYNSPLHF. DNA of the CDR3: TGTGCCAGTAGTACCGGGACAGCGTATAATTCACCCCTCCACTTT.